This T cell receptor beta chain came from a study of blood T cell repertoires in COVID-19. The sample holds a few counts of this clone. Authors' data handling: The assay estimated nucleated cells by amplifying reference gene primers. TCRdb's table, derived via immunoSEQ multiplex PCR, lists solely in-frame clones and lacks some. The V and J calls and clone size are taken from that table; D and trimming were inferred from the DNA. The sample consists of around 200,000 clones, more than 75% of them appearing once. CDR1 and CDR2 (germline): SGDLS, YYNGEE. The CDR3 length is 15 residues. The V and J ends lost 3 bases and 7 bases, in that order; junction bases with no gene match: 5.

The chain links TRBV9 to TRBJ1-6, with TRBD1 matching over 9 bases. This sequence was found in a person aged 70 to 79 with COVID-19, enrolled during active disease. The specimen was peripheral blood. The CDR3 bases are TGTGCCAGCAGCGCGCCGGGACAGGGCAATTCACCCCTCCACTTT. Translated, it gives CASSAPGQGNSPLHF.